The following is a T cell receptor (beta chain) sequence with its context. Its antigen remains undetermined. Per-base qualities were not stored, and no clone one base away is much larger. Donors were healthy HIV-negative adults with no recently reported acute infections or vaccinations. Every donor was a Caucasian adult residing in Nashville, Tennessee, USA. For unsorted samples, roughly 91 million PBMCs were counted, and genomic DNA was extracted using the QIAamp DNA Blood Mini kit. Blood was obtained by leukapheresis, after which PBMCs were separated by Ficoll-Histopaque density gradient centrifugation and cryopreserved in liquid nitrogen vapor phase. This entry belongs to a study of shared clonotypes between healthy human individuals (dated by TCRdb to about 2020). Background on the whole study: The cohort comprised a couple of women and a few men aged 18 to 49 years. To estimate repertoire size and how much clonotype sharing occurs between individuals, the study deeply sequenced the blood TCR repertoires of several healthy adults. To increase sequencing depth and limit assay-specific biases, different laboratories used diverse techniques to prepare libraries and sequence TCR repertoires. Leukapheresis yielded between about 0.85 and 9.5 billion PBMCs per donor.

TCR CDR3 regions were amplified from genomic DNA by multiplex PCR using the deep immunoSEQ assay. Genomic DNA extracted from each cell subset was distributed evenly over all wells of several immunoSEQ 96-well plates, and each plate served as one replicate. Each replicate PCR for unsorted PBMC received about 310 ng genomic DNA, equal to about 30,000 T cell genomes. Unsorted PBMC genomic DNA was sequenced across ten immunoSEQ deep assay plates. The purified libraries were quantified using a Qubit 3.0 fluorometer, sized with a Bioanalyzer 2100, and then quantified again using the KAPA Library Quantification kit. A separate single-read 150-cycle Illumina NextSeq 550 flow cell was used to sequence each immunoSEQ 96-well plate. In the paper's pipeline: Because only junctional sequences without quality scores were contained in the immunoSEQ output, filtering matching that applied to full-length reads could not be performed. To assign V/J genes and CDR3, sequences were annotated against IMGT germline references using PyIR, a Python wrapper for IgBLAST v1.9. Reads were filtered out if the reads had weak V/J assignments (E-value above 1e-6), no CDR3, stop codons, out-of-frame junctions, or ambiguous translated residues. A V3J clonotype was defined by an identical inferred V gene, J gene, and CDR3 amino acid sequence. Percentage overlap between repertoires was computed as shared unique clonotypes divided by the size of the smaller repertoire. Repertoire richness was assessed with RTK rarefaction, the Chao1 estimator, and Recon v2.1 estimates of unobserved clonotypes. Entries here come from immuneACCESS through TCRdb and include only in-frame sequences with V and J called. Some clones fail to appear in such tables; in the studies checked, an unresolved V gene covers under half of the shortfall, and the cause of the remainder is unknown. V, J and clone size were drawn from that table, and D and trimming were deduced from the DNA. This sample has around 500,000 clones in its table, and roughly 77% of those were observed once. Around 13% of the sample goes to the ten largest clones.

General findings and caveats noted by the study authors: Pairwise subsampling led to the expectation that sequencing depth would affect the degree of clonotype sharing among donors. Sampling was restricted to blood, and TCR repertoires in tissue are likely to differ from TCR repertoires in blood. The small number of donors limited the genetic and exposure-history diversity represented.

The TCR sequence derives from a woman in her forties in good health. Some clones in this sample may be carry-over from other donors' samples. Material: PBMCs.

DNA sequence: TGTGCCAGCACCTGGGAGGTAGCGGGAGGGCCAAAGGAGCAGTACTTC. Translated, this is CASTWEVAGGPKEQYF. The chain is assembled from TRBV7-3 and TRBJ2-7; 11 junctional bases match TRBD2. The CDR3 covers 16 residues, taking in both the cysteine and the phenylalanine. The kept DNA is CDR3 alone, 48 bases in frame from the first base. Trimmed from V: 7 bases; trimmed from J: 7 bases; junction bases lacking a gene match: 15. CDR1 and CDR2 (SGHTA, FQGTGA) derive from the germline V gene.